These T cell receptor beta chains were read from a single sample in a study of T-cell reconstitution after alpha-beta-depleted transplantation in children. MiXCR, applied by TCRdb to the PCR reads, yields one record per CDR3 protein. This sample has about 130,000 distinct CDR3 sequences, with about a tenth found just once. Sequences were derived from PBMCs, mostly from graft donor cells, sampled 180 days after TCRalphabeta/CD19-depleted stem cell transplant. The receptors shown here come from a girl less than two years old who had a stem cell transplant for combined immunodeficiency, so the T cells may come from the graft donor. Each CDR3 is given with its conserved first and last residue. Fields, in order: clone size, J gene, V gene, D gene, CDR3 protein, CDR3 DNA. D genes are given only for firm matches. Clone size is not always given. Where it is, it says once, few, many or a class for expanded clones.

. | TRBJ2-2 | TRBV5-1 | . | CASSWDTNTGELFF | TGCGCCAGCAGCTGGGACACGAACACCGGGGAGCTGTTTTTT
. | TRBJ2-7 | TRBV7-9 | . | CASSLARGKGFSYEQYF | TGTGCCAGCAGCTTAGCACGGGGGAAGGGTTTCTCCTACGAGCAGTACTTC
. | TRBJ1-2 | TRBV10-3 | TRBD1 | CAISPGQGGVDGYTF | TGTGCCATCAGTCCCGGACAGGGTGGGGTCGATGGCTACACCTTC
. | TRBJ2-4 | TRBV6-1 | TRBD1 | CASNPTGGKNIQYF | TGTGCCAGCAACCCTACAGGGGGCAAAAACATTCAGTACTTC
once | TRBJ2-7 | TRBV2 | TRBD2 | CASSPWTSGYEQYF | TGTGCCAGCAGCCCCTGGACTAGCGGCTACGAGCAGTACTTC
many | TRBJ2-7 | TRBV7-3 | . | CASSPRGGRNYEQYF | TGTGCCAGCAGCCCCCGGGGTGGGCGAAACTACGAGCAGTACTTC
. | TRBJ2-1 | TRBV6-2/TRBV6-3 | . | CASSYPWSGDYEQFF | TGTGCCAGCAGTTATCCCTGGTCCGGAGATTATGAGCAGTTCTTC
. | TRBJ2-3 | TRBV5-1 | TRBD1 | CASSLAGGSDTQYF | TGCGCCAGCAGCTTGGCAGGGGGCTCAGATACGCAGTATTTT
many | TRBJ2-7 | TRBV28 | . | CASSPQRDEQYF | TGTGCCAGCAGTCCCCAGAGGGACGAGCAGTACTTC
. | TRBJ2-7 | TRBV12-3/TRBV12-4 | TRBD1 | CASSQPGTADYEQYF | TGTGCCAGCAGCCAGCCTGGGACAGCCGACTACGAGCAGTACTTC
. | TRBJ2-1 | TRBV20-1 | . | CSARSVARGHNEQFF | TGCAGTGCTAGGTCTGTAGCAAGGGGACACAATGAGCAGTTCTTC
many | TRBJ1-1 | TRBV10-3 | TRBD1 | CAIGGQGGTEAFF | TGTGCCATCGGGGGACAGGGGGGAACTGAAGCTTTCTTT
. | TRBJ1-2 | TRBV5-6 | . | CASSWPNYGYTF | TGTGCCAGCAGCTGGCCTAACTATGGCTACACCTTC
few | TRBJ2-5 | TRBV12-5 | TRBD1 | CASGPGTDRETQYF | TGTGCTAGTGGCCCTGGGACAGATCGAGAGACCCAGTACTTC
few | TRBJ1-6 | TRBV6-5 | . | CASSYKGSSYNSPLHF | TGTGCCAGCAGTTACAAGGGGAGCTCCTATAATTCACCCCTCCACTTT
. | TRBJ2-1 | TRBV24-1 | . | CATSDFRDEQFF | TGTGCCACCAGTGATTTTAGGGATGAGCAGTTCTTC
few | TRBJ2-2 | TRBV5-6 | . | CASSLGPSWGELFF | TGTGCCAGCAGCTTGGGGCCTTCATGGGGGGAGCTGTTTTTT
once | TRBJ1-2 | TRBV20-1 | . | CSARRSSYGYTF | TGCAGTGCTAGGCGCAGCTCCTATGGCTACACCTTC
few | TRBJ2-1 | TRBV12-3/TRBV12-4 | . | CASSKTSSYNEQFF | TGTGCCAGCAGTAAGACTAGCTCCTACAATGAGCAGTTCTTC
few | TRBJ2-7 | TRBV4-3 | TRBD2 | CASSQDGVGVAGCYEQYF | TGCGCCAGCAGCCAAGATGGGGTCGGGGTAGCGGGGTGCTACGAGCAGTACTTC
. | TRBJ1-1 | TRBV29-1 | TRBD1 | CSVETGQNTEAFF | TGCAGCGTTGAGACAGGGCAGAACACTGAAGCTTTCTTT
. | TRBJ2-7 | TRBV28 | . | CASSFSGDALLEQYF | TGTGCCAGCAGTTTCTCTGGGGACGCACTCCTCGAGCAGTACTTC
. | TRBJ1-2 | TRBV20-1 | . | CSASRRDSFYGYTF | TGCAGTGCAAGTAGACGGGATTCCTTCTATGGCTACACCTTC
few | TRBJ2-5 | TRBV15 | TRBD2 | CATSNLSPSGRGRETQYF | TGTGCCACCAGCAATCTAAGTCCTAGCGGGAGGGGGAGAGAGACCCAGTACTTC
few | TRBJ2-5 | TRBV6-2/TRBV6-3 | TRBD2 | CASKRGQETQYF | TGTGCCAGCAAGCGGGGTCAAGAGACCCAGTACTTC
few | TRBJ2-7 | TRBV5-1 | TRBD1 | CASSSRQGGYEQYF | TGCGCCAGCAGCTCCCGACAGGGCGGCTACGAGCAGTACTTC
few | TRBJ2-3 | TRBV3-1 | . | CASSQDIAGWDTDTQYF | TGTGCCAGCAGCCAAGATATCGCAGGTTGGGACACAGATACGCAGTATTTT
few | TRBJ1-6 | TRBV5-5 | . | CASSVPDRSSYNSPLHF | TGTGCCAGCAGCGTGCCGGACAGAAGCTCCTATAATTCACCCCTCCACTTT
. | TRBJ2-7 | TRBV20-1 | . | CSAPSGQILGYEQYF | TGCAGTGCTCCCTCTGGGCAGATTCTTGGCTACGAGCAGTACTTC
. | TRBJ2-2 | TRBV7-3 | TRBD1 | CASSLTDRGAGELFF | TGTGCCAGCAGCTTAACGGACAGGGGAGCCGGGGAGCTGTTTTTT
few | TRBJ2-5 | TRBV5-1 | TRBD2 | CASSLAFSGGWTQYF | TGCGCCAGCAGCTTGGCCTTTAGCGGGGGATGGACCCAGTACTTC
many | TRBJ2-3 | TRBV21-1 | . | CASSKETSGSSTDTQYF | TGTGCCAGCAGCAAAGAGACTAGCGGGAGCTCCACAGATACGCAGTATTTT
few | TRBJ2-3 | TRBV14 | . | CASSQTPGVATDTQYF | TGTGCCAGCAGCCAAACTCCGGGGGTTGCCACAGATACGCAGTATTTT
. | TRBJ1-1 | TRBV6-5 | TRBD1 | CASRIQGAAFF | TGTGCCAGCAGAATTCAGGGGGCCGCTTTCTTT
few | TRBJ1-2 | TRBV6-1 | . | CASTLVPPGYGYTF | TGTGCCAGCACCCTCGTCCCACCAGGATATGGCTACACCTTC
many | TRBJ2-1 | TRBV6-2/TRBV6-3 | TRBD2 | CASSRRTTSGRIGEQFF | TGTGCCAGCAGCCGCCGAACCACTAGCGGGAGGATCGGTGAGCAGTTCTTC
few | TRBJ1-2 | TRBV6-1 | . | CASSEGQGGGYTF | TGTGCCAGCAGTGAAGGGCAGGGAGGTGGCTACACCTTC
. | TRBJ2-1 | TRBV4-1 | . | CASSPRQSYNEQFF | TGCGCCAGCAGCCCTAGGCAATCCTACAATGAGCAGTTCTTC
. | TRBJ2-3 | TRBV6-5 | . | CASSYLAGPDTQYF | TGTGCCAGCAGTTACTTGGCAGGGCCAGATACGCAGTATTTT
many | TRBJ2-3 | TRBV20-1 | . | CSARSRLEPPDTQYF | TGCAGTGCTAGAAGCCGTCTAGAGCCACCAGATACGCAGTATTTT
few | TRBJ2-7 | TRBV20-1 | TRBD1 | CSARVMGQGYRYEQYF | TGCAGTGCTAGAGTTATGGGACAGGGGTACCGCTACGAGCAGTACTTC
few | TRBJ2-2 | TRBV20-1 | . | CSARGPSGLSTGELFF | TGCAGTGCTAGAGGCCCCAGCGGTCTCTCCACCGGGGAGCTGTTTTTT
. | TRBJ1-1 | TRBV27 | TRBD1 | CASSNSGGANTEAFF | TGTGCCAGCAGCAACTCAGGGGGCGCGAACACTGAAGCTTTCTTT
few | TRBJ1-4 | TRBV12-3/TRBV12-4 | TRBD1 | CASSSTGIGEKLFF | TGTGCCAGCAGCTCGACAGGGATAGGGGAAAAACTGTTTTTT
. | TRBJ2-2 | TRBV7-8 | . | CASWFPSSTGELFF | TGTGCCAGTTGGTTCCCGTCAAGCACCGGGGAGCTGTTTTTT
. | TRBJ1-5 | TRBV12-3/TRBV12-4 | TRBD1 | CASSSTGVGQPQHF | TGTGCCAGCAGCTCAACAGGGGTGGGCCAGCCCCAGCATTTT